A selection of T cell receptor beta chains follows, all from one sample in a study of spatial heterogeneity in lung cancer. Using its own MiXCR run on the 5' RACE reads, TCRdb lists one record per CDR3 protein. The table shows over 95,000 distinct CDR3 sequences, with 10% to 12% occurring only once. The sample in question was PBMCs, obtained at follow-up. Source of these receptors: a female donor with early-stage non-small cell lung cancer. Each CDR3 is given with its conserved first and last residue. The order of the fields is clone size, V gene, J gene, D gene, CDR3 protein, CDR3 DNA. The D gene is left open where the match is weak. The size entry is marked missing in some rows and otherwise reads once, few, many or a size class.

abundance: many
v_gene: TRBV12-3/TRBV12-4
j_gene: TRBJ2-3
d_gene: NA
CDR3aa: CASSQLALHRSQYF
CDR3nt: TGTGCCAGCAGTCAATTAGCTTTACACAGATCGCAGTATTTT

abundance: NA
v_gene: TRBV7-2
j_gene: TRBJ1-1
d_gene: NA
CDR3aa: CASKRQDTEAFF
CDR3nt: TGTGCCAGCAAGCGACAGGACACTGAAGCTTTCTTT

abundance: NA
v_gene: TRBV20-1
j_gene: TRBJ2-2
d_gene: NA
CDR3aa: CSARGGTGELFF
CDR3nt: TGCAGTGCCCGAGGTGGGACCGGGGAGCTGTTTTTT

abundance: NA
v_gene: TRBV7-6
j_gene: TRBJ2-6
d_gene: NA
CDR3aa: CASSLEGRGSGANVLTF
CDR3nt: TGTGCCAGCAGCTTAGAGGGCCGCGGATCTGGGGCCAACGTCCTGACTTTC

abundance: NA
v_gene: TRBV24-1
j_gene: TRBJ2-5
d_gene: NA
CDR3aa: CATSGRGRGETQYF
CDR3nt: TGTGCCACCAGTGGACGGGGCCGTGGAGAGACCCAGTACTTC

abundance: NA
v_gene: TRBV24-1
j_gene: TRBJ1-5
d_gene: TRBD1
CDR3aa: CATSDKGQGHQPQHF
CDR3nt: TGTGCCACCAGTGATAAGGGACAGGGACATCAGCCCCAGCATTTT

abundance: few
v_gene: TRBV28
j_gene: TRBJ2-4
d_gene: NA
CDR3aa: CASSLGGLAKNIQYF
CDR3nt: TGTGCCAGCAGTTTGGGGGGACTAGCCAAAAACATTCAGTACTTC

abundance: many
v_gene: TRBV6-4
j_gene: TRBJ1-1
d_gene: NA
CDR3aa: CASRLDRMNTEAFF
CDR3nt: TGTGCCAGCAGATTGGACAGAATGAACACTGAAGCTTTCTTT

abundance: NA
v_gene: TRBV19
j_gene: TRBJ2-2
d_gene: NA
CDR3aa: CASSIDPRGTGELFF
CDR3nt: TGTGCCAGTAGTATAGATCCCCGGGGGACCGGGGAGCTGTTTTTT

abundance: many
v_gene: TRBV27
j_gene: TRBJ1-6
d_gene: TRBD1
CDR3aa: CASSPRTGTGSPLHF
CDR3nt: TGTGCCAGCAGTCCACGGACAGGGACCGGGTCACCCCTCCACTTT

abundance: many
v_gene: TRBV7-9
j_gene: TRBJ2-7
d_gene: TRBD2
CDR3aa: CASRRRESYEQYF
CDR3nt: TGTGCCAGCCGACGGCGGGAGTCCTACGAGCAGTACTTC

abundance: few
v_gene: TRBV30
j_gene: TRBJ1-5
d_gene: NA
CDR3aa: CAWSVQSGQPQHF
CDR3nt: TGTGCCTGGAGTGTACAATCAGGGCAGCCCCAGCATTTT

abundance: few
v_gene: TRBV3-1
j_gene: TRBJ1-1
d_gene: NA
CDR3aa: CASMSPWGTEAFF
CDR3nt: TGTGCCAGCATGTCCCCCTGGGGCACTGAAGCTTTCTTT

abundance: NA
v_gene: TRBV28
j_gene: TRBJ1-5
d_gene: NA
CDR3aa: CASNLYGQGNQPQHF
CDR3nt: TGTGCCAGCAATTTATATGGCCAGGGAAATCAGCCCCAGCATTTT

abundance: many
v_gene: TRBV28
j_gene: TRBJ1-1
d_gene: TRBD1
CDR3aa: CASRPDRLNTEAFF
CDR3nt: TGTGCCAGCAGACCGGACAGGCTTAACACTGAAGCTTTCTTT

abundance: NA
v_gene: TRBV3-1
j_gene: TRBJ1-2
d_gene: NA
CDR3aa: CASSQGGVGNGYTF
CDR3nt: TGTGCCAGCAGCCAGGGTGGGGTAGGAAATGGCTACACCTTC

abundance: NA
v_gene: TRBV2
j_gene: TRBJ1-6
d_gene: NA
CDR3aa: CASSPRGQYNSPLHF
CDR3nt: TGTGCCAGCAGCCCACGCGGACAGTATAATTCACCCCTCCACTTT

abundance: NA
v_gene: TRBV20-1
j_gene: TRBJ2-7
d_gene: TRBD2
CDR3aa: CSASFALSGAYEQYF
CDR3nt: TGCAGTGCTAGCTTCGCCCTTAGCGGGGCGTACGAGCAGTACTTC

abundance: few
v_gene: TRBV27
j_gene: TRBJ2-7
d_gene: TRBD1
CDR3aa: CASSYGQGHYEQYF
CDR3nt: TGTGCCAGCAGTTATGGACAGGGACACTACGAGCAGTACTTC

abundance: many
v_gene: TRBV20-1
j_gene: TRBJ1-1
d_gene: NA
CDR3aa: CSASNGGMNTEAFF
CDR3nt: TGCAGTGCCAGCAATGGGGGAATGAACACTGAAGCTTTCTTT

abundance: NA
v_gene: TRBV18
j_gene: TRBJ1-2
d_gene: NA
CDR3aa: CASSPPQGNYGYTF
CDR3nt: TGTGCCAGCTCACCCCCGCAGGGGAACTATGGCTACACCTTC

abundance: few
v_gene: TRBV29-1
j_gene: TRBJ2-5
d_gene: NA
CDR3aa: CSVGPRGTVQETQYF
CDR3nt: TGCAGCGTTGGTCCACGCGGGACAGTACAAGAGACCCAGTACTTC

abundance: few
v_gene: TRBV11-2
j_gene: TRBJ2-1
d_gene: TRBD2
CDR3aa: CASSSGTSESRQFF
CDR3nt: TGTGCCAGCAGCTCGGGGACTAGCGAGTCCCGGCAGTTCTTC

abundance: few
v_gene: TRBV19
j_gene: TRBJ2-2
d_gene: TRBD1
CDR3aa: CATCTLRDRGRGDTGELFF
CDR3nt: TGTGCCACCTGCACCCTCCGGGACAGGGGGCGCGGGGACACCGGGGAGCTGTTTTTT

abundance: many
v_gene: TRBV19
j_gene: TRBJ1-5
d_gene: NA
CDR3aa: CASSIRGSPQHF
CDR3nt: TGTGCCAGTAGTATCAGGGGCTCACCCCAGCATTTT

abundance: few
v_gene: TRBV27
j_gene: TRBJ1-1
d_gene: TRBD1
CDR3aa: CASSLTYRGGTEAFF
CDR3nt: TGTGCCAGCAGTTTAACGTACAGGGGCGGGACTGAAGCTTTCTTT

abundance: NA
v_gene: TRBV11-1
j_gene: TRBJ2-1
d_gene: NA
CDR3aa: CASSLATSFSYNEQFF
CDR3nt: TGTGCCAGCAGCTTAGCCACCTCTTTCTCCTACAATGAGCAGTTCTTC

abundance: many
v_gene: TRBV3-1
j_gene: TRBJ2-7
d_gene: TRBD1
CDR3aa: CASSQWTGPHEQYF
CDR3nt: TGTGCCAGCAGCCAATGGACAGGGCCCCACGAGCAGTACTTC

abundance: few
v_gene: TRBV28
j_gene: TRBJ2-3
d_gene: TRBD2
CDR3aa: CASSLTLAGDSDTQYF
CDR3nt: TGTGCCAGCAGTTTAACGCTAGCGGGAGATTCGGATACGCAGTATTTT

abundance: NA
v_gene: TRBV6-2/TRBV6-3
j_gene: TRBJ2-2
d_gene: TRBD1
CDR3aa: CASSTDRGFLAGELFF
CDR3nt: TGTGCCAGCAGTACAGACAGGGGTTTCCTCGCCGGGGAGCTGTTTTTT

abundance: many
v_gene: TRBV20-1
j_gene: TRBJ1-6
d_gene: NA
CDR3aa: CSASPTAASSYNSPLHF
CDR3nt: TGCAGTGCTAGCCCTACGGCAGCCAGCTCCTATAATTCACCCCTCCACTTT

abundance: NA
v_gene: TRBV7-2
j_gene: TRBJ2-1
d_gene: TRBD2
CDR3aa: CASSLGSSGGNEQFF
CDR3nt: TGTGCCAGCAGCCTAGGGTCTAGCGGAGGCAATGAGCAGTTCTTC

abundance: many
v_gene: TRBV19
j_gene: TRBJ2-3
d_gene: TRBD2
CDR3aa: CASSLRSSGARGTDTQYF
CDR3nt: TGTGCCAGTAGTCTCCGGTCTAGCGGGGCTCGGGGCACAGATACGCAGTATTTT

abundance: NA
v_gene: TRBV27
j_gene: TRBJ2-1
d_gene: TRBD1
CDR3aa: CASSFIGQGIYNEQFF
CDR3nt: TGTGCCAGCAGTTTTATCGGACAGGGTATCTACAATGAGCAGTTCTTC

abundance: NA
v_gene: TRBV5-5
j_gene: TRBJ1-3
d_gene: TRBD1
CDR3aa: CASSMTGSGNTIYF
CDR3nt: TGTGCCAGCAGCATGACAGGGTCTGGAAACACCATATATTTT

abundance: many
v_gene: TRBV6-4
j_gene: TRBJ1-1
d_gene: NA
CDR3aa: CASKPDQTLNTEAFF
CDR3nt: TGTGCCAGCAAACCAGACCAGACCTTGAACACTGAAGCTTTCTTT

abundance: many
v_gene: TRBV29-1
j_gene: TRBJ2-5
d_gene: TRBD1
CDR3aa: CSVEDRSSQETQYF
CDR3nt: TGCAGCGTTGAGGACAGGTCATCCCAAGAGACCCAGTACTTC

abundance: NA
v_gene: TRBV12-3/TRBV12-4
j_gene: TRBJ1-4
d_gene: NA
CDR3aa: CASSFSRSSEKLFF
CDR3nt: TGTGCCAGCAGTTTTAGTCGGAGTAGCGAAAAACTGTTTTTT

abundance: NA
v_gene: TRBV3-1
j_gene: TRBJ2-3
d_gene: NA
CDR3aa: CASSHIHGDTQYF
CDR3nt: TGTGCCAGCAGCCACATTCACGGGGACACGCAGTATTTT

abundance: few
v_gene: TRBV6-2/TRBV6-3
j_gene: TRBJ2-5
d_gene: NA
CDR3aa: CASSYPETQYF
CDR3nt: TGTGCCAGCAGTTATCCAGAGACCCAGTACTTC

abundance: many
v_gene: TRBV20-1
j_gene: TRBJ2-1
d_gene: NA
CDR3aa: CSAKQALTYNEQFF
CDR3nt: TGCAGTGCAAAACAGGCGCTAACCTACAATGAGCAGTTCTTC

abundance: NA
v_gene: TRBV27
j_gene: TRBJ2-7
d_gene: TRBD1
CDR3aa: CASSLRQGAFHEQYF
CDR3nt: TGTGCCAGCAGTTTAAGACAGGGGGCGTTCCACGAGCAGTACTTC

abundance: many
v_gene: TRBV2
j_gene: TRBJ1-2
d_gene: NA
CDR3aa: CASRGDRGYTF
CDR3nt: TGTGCCAGCAGAGGCGACCGTGGCTACACCTTC

abundance: NA
v_gene: TRBV5-1
j_gene: TRBJ2-3
d_gene: NA
CDR3aa: CASSLSVRDTQYF
CDR3nt: TGCGCCAGCAGCTTGAGCGTGCGAGATACGCAGTATTTT

abundance: NA
v_gene: TRBV10-3
j_gene: TRBJ2-5
d_gene: NA
CDR3aa: CAISESVPTETQYF
CDR3nt: TGTGCCATCAGTGAGTCCGTGCCCACAGAGACCCAGTACTTC

abundance: few
v_gene: TRBV28
j_gene: TRBJ1-1
d_gene: TRBD1
CDR3aa: CASRPSTGGGTEAFF
CDR3nt: TGTGCCAGCAGGCCCTCGACAGGGGGAGGCACTGAAGCTTTCTTT

abundance: few
v_gene: TRBV2
j_gene: TRBJ2-1
d_gene: TRBD1
CDR3aa: CASRVTGVRNEQFF
CDR3nt: TGTGCCAGCAGGGTCACAGGGGTTCGGAATGAGCAGTTCTTC

abundance: NA
v_gene: TRBV7-2
j_gene: TRBJ1-2
d_gene: NA
CDR3aa: CASSLAPRGDDGYTF
CDR3nt: TGTGCCAGCAGCTTAGCACCCCGGGGTGATGATGGCTACACCTTC

abundance: NA
v_gene: TRBV30
j_gene: TRBJ1-1
d_gene: NA
CDR3aa: CAWSVFRRHTEAFF
CDR3nt: TGTGCCTGGAGTGTGTTCAGGCGGCACACTGAAGCTTTCTTT

abundance: NA
v_gene: TRBV7-8
j_gene: TRBJ2-1
d_gene: TRBD2
CDR3aa: CASSPSGIRYNEQFF
CDR3nt: TGTGCCAGCAGCCCTAGCGGGATAAGGTACAATGAGCAGTTCTTC

abundance: NA
v_gene: TRBV12-3/TRBV12-4
j_gene: TRBJ1-5
d_gene: NA
CDR3aa: CASSLDGITQPQHF
CDR3nt: TGTGCCAGCAGTTTGGACGGAATCACCCAACCCCAGCATTTT

abundance: NA
v_gene: TRBV19
j_gene: TRBJ2-4
d_gene: NA
CDR3aa: CASTPPGLNIQYF
CDR3nt: TGTGCCAGTACCCCCCCCGGACTAAACATTCAGTACTTC

abundance: many
v_gene: TRBV28
j_gene: TRBJ2-6
d_gene: NA
CDR3aa: CASRLGGSGANVLTF
CDR3nt: TGTGCCAGCAGGCTCGGGGGAAGTGGGGCCAACGTCCTGACTTTC

abundance: NA
v_gene: TRBV12-3/TRBV12-4
j_gene: TRBJ2-1
d_gene: TRBD1
CDR3aa: CASSTSDRLQFF
CDR3nt: TGTGCCAGCAGCACCTCGGACAGGCTGCAGTTCTTC